This T cell receptor beta chain is drawn from a study of T cells after yellow fever vaccination. Per germline, CDR1 MGHRA and CDR2 YSYEKL. The CDR3 has 14 amino acids. Trimming removed 3 bases from V and 5 bases from J, with 11 bases in between. In this sample, this clonotype turned up many times. TCRdb recomputed calls from the 5' RACE reads with MiXCR, one row per CDR3 protein. Among about 260,000 distinct CDR3 sequences listed, about 3.5% were seen once. This rearrangement joins TRBV4-1 to TRBJ1-5, with D maybe TRBD1 (6 bases). The sample consisted of PBMCs, taken 15 days after the yellow fever booster vaccination. This clonotype was obtained from a man aged 18-30 years who received the YFV17D yellow fever vaccine. The CDR3 spells CASSQAGADQPQHF. DNA of the CDR3: TGCGCCAGCAGCCAGGCAGGGGCCGATCAGCCCCAGCATTTT.